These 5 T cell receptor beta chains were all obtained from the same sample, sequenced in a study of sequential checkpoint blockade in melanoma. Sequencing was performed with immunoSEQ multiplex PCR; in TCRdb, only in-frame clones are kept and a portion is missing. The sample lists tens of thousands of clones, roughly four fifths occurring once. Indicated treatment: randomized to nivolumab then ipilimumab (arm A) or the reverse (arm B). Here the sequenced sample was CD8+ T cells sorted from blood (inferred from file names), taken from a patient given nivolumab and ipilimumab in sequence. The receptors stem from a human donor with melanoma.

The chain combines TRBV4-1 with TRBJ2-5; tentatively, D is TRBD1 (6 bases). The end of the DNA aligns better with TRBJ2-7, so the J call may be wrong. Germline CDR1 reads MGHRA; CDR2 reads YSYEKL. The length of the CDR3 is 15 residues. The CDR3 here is CASSQGWTDSYEQYF. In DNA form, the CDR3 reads TGCGCCAGCAGCCAAGGCTGGACAGACTCCTACGAGCAGTACTTC.

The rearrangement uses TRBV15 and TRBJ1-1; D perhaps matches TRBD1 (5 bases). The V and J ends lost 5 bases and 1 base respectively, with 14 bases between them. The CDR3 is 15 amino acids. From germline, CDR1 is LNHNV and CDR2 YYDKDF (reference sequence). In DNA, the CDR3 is TGTGCCACCAGCCGTCCTCAGACAGAGAACACTGAAGCTTTCTTT. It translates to CATSRPQTENTEAFF.

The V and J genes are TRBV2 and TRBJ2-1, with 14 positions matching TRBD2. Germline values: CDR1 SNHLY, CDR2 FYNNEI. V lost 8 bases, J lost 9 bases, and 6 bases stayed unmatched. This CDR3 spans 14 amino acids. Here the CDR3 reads CASQGLAGVREQFF. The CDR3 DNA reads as TGTGCCAGCCAGGGACTAGCGGGAGTTCGTGAGCAGTTCTTC.

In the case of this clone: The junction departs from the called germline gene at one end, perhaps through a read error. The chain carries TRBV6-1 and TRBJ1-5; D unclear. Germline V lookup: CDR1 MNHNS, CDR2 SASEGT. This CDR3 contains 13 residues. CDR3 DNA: TGTGCCAGCAGTTATGCAGGAGGCGGCAGTTTGAATTTT. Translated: CASSYAGGGSLNF.

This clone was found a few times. The CDR3 nucleotides read TGTGCCAGCAGCCAACGGACTAGCGGGGAGGTCAATGAGCAGTTCTTC. Residues: CASSQRTSGEVNEQFF. The chain is built from TRBV4-2 and TRBJ2-1, with 12 bases aligning to TRBD2. The trim removed 2 bases at V and 6 bases at J, leaving 5 bases unmatched. There are 16 residues in the CDR3. Germline V gene sequence: CDR1 LGHNA, CDR2 YNFKEQ.